The 23 T cell receptor beta chains given below trace back to one sample, sequenced in a study of blood T cells in healthy people across ages. Using a J-beta primer mix together with a sample-barcoded 5' primer, a second PCR was run for about 6 to 11 cycles. A single record per CDR3 protein comes from TCRdb applying MiXCR to the 5' RACE reads. The sample carries 730,000 or so distinct CDR3 sequences, around 41% recorded once. Sequencing was carried out using blood. These receptors were collected from a man older than 75 in good health.

The chain uses TRBV7-2 and TRBJ1-2, with D unresolved. Germline loops: CDR1 SGHTA, CDR2 FQGNSA. The CDR3 has 14 residues. Deletions cut 1 base from V and 6 bases from J, with 12 bases between. The CDR3 protein is CASSLGGTSDGYTF. CDR3 sequence (DNA): TGTGCCAGCAGCTTAGGTGGCACCTCCGATGGCTACACCTTC.

About this clonotype itself: Germline and junction disagree at one end, which may indicate a read error. V is TRBV5-1 and J is TRBJ1-2; a possible D gene is TRBD1 (5 bases). Germline V CDR1 and CDR2: SGHRS, YFSETQ. CDR3 size: 13 residues. CDR3 DNA sequence: TGCGCCAGCAGCTCCGGTGGGGGGAATGGCCACACCTTC. This translates into CASSSGGGNGHTF.

The chain links TRBV6-5 to TRBJ1-2; D not resolved. The V end was cut by 0 bases, the J end by 4 bases, with 6 bases between. The V gene's germline CDR1 is MNHEY and CDR2 SVGAGI. CDR3 length: 13 amino acids. The DNA of the CDR3 is TGTGCCAGCAGTTACTCGGATGGCTATGGCTACACCTTC. Protein: CASSYSDGYGYTF.

This clonotype was recorded many times. The chain couples TRBV7-2 to TRBJ1-2; D perhaps matches TRBD1 (5 bases). Per the germline V gene, CDR1 is SGHTA and CDR2 is FQGNSA. The CDR3 loop spans 15 amino acids. Trimming took off 5 bases at V and 5 bases at J, with 18 bases between the two ends. The CDR3 loop reads CASSTAEGTRYGYTF. DNA for the CDR3: TGTGCCAGCAGCACCGCCGAGGGGACGAGGTATGGCTACACCTTC. Full variable domain (rest looked up from reference TRBV7-2 and TRBJ1-2): GAGVSQSPSNKVTEKGKDVELRCDPISGHTALYWYRQSLGQGLEFLIYFQGNSAPDKSGLPSDRFSAERTGGSVSTLTIQRTQQEDSAVYLCASSTAEGTRYGYTFGSGTRLTVV.

This clonotype was seen only a few times. The V gene is TRBV6-2 or TRBV6-3, the J gene TRBJ1-1, with D perhaps TRBD1 (5 bases). There are 14 residues in the CDR3. V dropped 5 bases and J dropped 0 bases, with 10 bases sitting between them. Germline CDR1 and CDR2: MNHEY and SVGEGT. The CDR3, as DNA: TGTGCCAGCAGTCGACAGTACCTGAACACTGAAGCTTTCTTT. Translation: CASSRQYLNTEAFF.

V is TRBV11-2 and J is TRBJ2-2, with D possibly being TRBD2 (5 bases). Per the germline V gene, CDR1 is SGHAT and CDR2 is FQNNGV. The ends were cut back, 0 bases at V and 6 bases at J, with 8 bases in the middle. The CDR3 has 14 amino acids. This CDR3 is CASSLDWRPGELFF. The CDR3 region has the DNA TGTGCCAGCAGCTTAGATTGGAGGCCCGGGGAGCTGTTTTTT. The full variable domain, completed using reference TRBV11-2 and TRBJ2-2, is EAGVAQSPRYKIIEKRQSVAFWCNPISGHATLYWYQQILGQGPKLLIQFQNNGVVDDSQLPKDRFSAERLKGVDSTLKIQPAKLEDSAVYLCASSLDWRPGELFFGEGSRLTVL.

This clonotype was picked up a small number of times. This chain joins TRBV6-1 and TRBJ1-2; the D gene is possibly TRBD1 (6 bases). V was pared by 1 base and J by 6 bases, with 12 bases between. CDR3 length: 14 amino acids. Germline V gene data show CDR1 as MNHNS and CDR2 as SASEGT. In nucleotides, the CDR3 is TGTGCCAGCAGTGAAGGGCAGGGGATCGATGGCTACACCTTC. As protein: CASSEGQGIDGYTF.

This clonotype was seen only a few times. This sequence joins TRBV14 and TRBJ1-6; D remains ambiguous. Trimming cost V 5 bases and J 0 bases, with 5 bases left between them. This CDR3 has 14 amino acids. CDR1 and CDR2 (germline): SGHDN, FVKESK. The CDR3 here is CASSGNSYNSPLHF. In nucleotides, the CDR3 is TGTGCCAGCAGCGGAAACTCCTATAATTCACCCCTCCACTTT.

This clonotype occurred a few times. CDR3 nucleotides: TGCGCCAGCAGTGATGGGGGTGGCAATGAGCAGTTCTTC. Encoded protein: CASSDGGGNEQFF. This chain connects TRBV10-1 to TRBJ2-1, with D perhaps given as TRBD1 or TRBD2 (5 bases each). Looked up from germline, CDR1 is WNHNN and CDR2 is SYGVQD (reference sequence). This CDR3 has 13 residues. Deletions cut 3 bases from V and 6 bases from J, with 9 bases between.

This clonotype was counted a few times. This rearrangement joins TRBV5-1 to TRBJ2-5; 7 bases line up with TRBD1. Germline-derived CDR1 and CDR2 are SGHRS and YFSETQ. The J segment lost 11 bases and the V segment lost 4 bases, leaving 14 bases of the junction unmatched. This CDR3 contains 14 residues. This chain's CDR3 is CASSADSPTGEQYF. DNA for the CDR3: TGCGCCAGCAGCGCGGACAGTCCAACAGGGGAGCAGTACTTC. The entire variable domain, with the rest obtained from reference TRBV5-1 and TRBJ2-5, is as follows: KAGVTQTPRYLIKTRGQQVTLSCSPISGHRSVSWYQQTPGQGLQFLFEYFSETQRNKGNFPGRFSGRQFSNSRSEMNVSTLELGDSALYLCASSADSPTGEQYFGPGTRLLVL.

This clonotype has more than one count but fewer than ten. The J gene is TRBJ2-5, the V gene TRBV18, with 7 bases matching TRBD2. The length of the CDR3 is 16 residues. CDR1 is KGHSH, CDR2 LQKENI, per germline. V shed 2 bases, J shed 5 bases, and the junction held 11 bases outside the gene matches. The DNA for the CDR3 is TGTGCCAGCTCACCAAACCTAGCGGAGAAGGGGGAGACCCAGTACTTC. It codes for CASSPNLAEKGETQYF.

The chain is built from TRBV20-1 and TRBJ2-3; TRBD2 agrees at 9 bases. The germline V gene encodes CDR1 DFQATT and CDR2 SNEGSKA (reference sequence). V trimming: 5 bases; J trimming: 1 base; junction bases outside the gene matches: 13. This CDR3 comprises 17 residues. The CDR3 spells CSAPVRAGGFRTDTQYF. The CDR3 coding sequence is TGCAGTGCTCCGGTTAGGGCGGGAGGGTTTCGCACAGATACGCAGTATTTT.

The chain carries TRBV7-2 and TRBJ2-2; TRBD1 aligns across 7 bases. Germline CDR1 SGHTA, CDR2 FQGNSA. Trimming cost V 5 bases and J 5 bases; bases outside gene matches: 8. The length of the CDR3 is 15 residues. For the CDR3, the DNA is TGTGCCAGCAGCCCGACAGGGTTTGGTACCGGGGAGCTGTTTTTT. It codes for CASSPTGFGTGELFF.

The gene calls are TRBV7-2 and TRBJ2-5; D ambiguous. This CDR3 spans 13 amino acids. The V and J ends lost 1 base and 10 bases respectively, with 13 bases between them. Germline V lookup: CDR1 SGHTA, CDR2 FQGNSA. CDR3 nucleotide sequence: TGTGCCAGCAGCTTAGGAGGAGACTCCCTCCAGTACTTC. Protein sequence: CASSLGGDSLQYF.

V is TRBV20-1 and J is TRBJ1-2, with TRBD1 identical over 8 bases. Germline V gives CDR1 DFQATT, CDR2 SNEGSKA (reference sequence). The CDR3 spans 15 residues. This CDR3 is CRVPERGQAPYGYTF. The CDR3 DNA sequence: TGCAGGGTGCCAGAAAGGGGACAGGCACCCTATGGCTACACCTTC.

The V gene is TRBV20-1, the J gene TRBJ1-2; tentative D call: TRBD1 (6 bases). The CDR3 length is 14 residues. The V end was cut by 3 bases, the J end by 5 bases, with 16 bases between. Germline loops: CDR1 DFQATT, CDR2 SNEGSKA (reference sequence). CDR3 residues: CSARISGAGYGYTF. The CDR3 coding sequence is TGCAGTGCTAGGATCTCAGGGGCTGGGTATGGCTACACCTTC.

This clonotype turned up a few times. The CDR3 sequence is CSVSRTGSSYNEQFF. CDR3 in DNA: TGCAGCGTCTCGCGTACAGGGAGCTCCTACAATGAGCAGTTCTTC. This chain connects TRBV29-1 to TRBJ2-1, with D possibly matching TRBD1 (6 bases). This CDR3 has 15 amino acids. The germline CDR1 and CDR2 sequences are SQVTM and ANQGSEA. Trimming took 6 bases from V and 0 from J, leaving 15 bases between them.

This clonotype appeared many times. The chain carries TRBV25-1 and TRBJ1-2; D remains ambiguous. V lost 4 bases to trimming and J lost 7 bases, with 16 bases between them. This CDR3 region has 14 residues. CDR1 MGHDK and CDR2 SYGVNS come from the germline V gene. The CDR3 nucleotides read TGTGCCAGCAGTGTTAAAGGCTCTTCTACTGGCTACACCTTC. Encoded protein: CASSVKGSSTGYTF.

To note about this clonotype: The germline gene is not matched at one end of the junction; a read error may be the cause. The chain couples TRBV7-2 to TRBJ2-7, with D possibly matching TRBD2 (7 bases). The CDR3 is 17 residues long. The germline V gene has CDR1 SGHTA and CDR2 FQGNSA. CDR3 amino acids: CASSLAYGGGALYEKYF. As DNA, the CDR3 is TGTGCCAGCAGCTTAGCTTATGGTGGGGGGGCCCTTTACGAGAAGTACTTC. The whole variable domain, remainder taken from reference TRBV7-2 and TRBJ2-7, is GAGVSQSPSNKVTEKGKDVELRCDPISGHTALYWYRQSLGQGLEFLIYFQGNSAPDKSGLPSDRFSAERTGGSVSTLTIQRTQQEDSAVYLCASSLAYGGGALYEKYFGPGTRLTVT.

The rearrangement joins TRBV12-3 or TRBV12-4 to TRBJ2-2; TRBD1 might be the D (6 bases). V lost 3 bases and J lost 1, with 18 bases in between. This CDR3 has 18 residues. Here the CDR3 reads CASSFRMAVRGNTGELFF. In DNA, the CDR3 is TGTGCCAGCAGTTTTCGTATGGCGGTCAGGGGGAACACCGGGGAGCTGTTTTTT.

The chain couples TRBV25-1 to TRBJ2-7; the D gene could be TRBD1 or TRBD2 (6 bases each). V was cut by 4 bases and J by 2 bases, with 15 bases left in between. Germline assignment: CDR1 MGHDK and CDR2 SYGVNS. CDR3 length equals 15 residues. The CDR3 is CASSGAGGRTYEQYF. The CDR3 DNA reads as TGTGCCAGCAGTGGAGCTGGGGGGCGAACCTACGAGCAGTACTTC.

This clonotype has more than one count but fewer than ten. The chain uses TRBV19 and TRBJ1-1; no clear D gene. V was cut by 7 bases and J by 1 base, with 10 bases left in between. This CDR3 contains 13 residues. Germline CDR1 and CDR2: LNHDA and SQIVND (reference sequence). The CDR3 spells CASNSPRNTEAFF. DNA for the CDR3: TGTGCCAGTAATTCCCCGAGGAACACTGAAGCTTTCTTT.

This clonotype was seen many times. This chain joins TRBV29-1 and TRBJ2-7; D is perhaps TRBD1 (5 bases). CDR1 and CDR2 (germline): SQVTM, ANQGSEA. This CDR3 has 12 amino acids. The germline V and J ends were trimmed by 4 bases and 6 bases, with 13 bases remaining between them. The CDR3 DNA follows: TGCAGCGTTGGGGGCAGGGTAACCGAGCAGTACTTC. Its protein is CSVGGRVTEQYF.